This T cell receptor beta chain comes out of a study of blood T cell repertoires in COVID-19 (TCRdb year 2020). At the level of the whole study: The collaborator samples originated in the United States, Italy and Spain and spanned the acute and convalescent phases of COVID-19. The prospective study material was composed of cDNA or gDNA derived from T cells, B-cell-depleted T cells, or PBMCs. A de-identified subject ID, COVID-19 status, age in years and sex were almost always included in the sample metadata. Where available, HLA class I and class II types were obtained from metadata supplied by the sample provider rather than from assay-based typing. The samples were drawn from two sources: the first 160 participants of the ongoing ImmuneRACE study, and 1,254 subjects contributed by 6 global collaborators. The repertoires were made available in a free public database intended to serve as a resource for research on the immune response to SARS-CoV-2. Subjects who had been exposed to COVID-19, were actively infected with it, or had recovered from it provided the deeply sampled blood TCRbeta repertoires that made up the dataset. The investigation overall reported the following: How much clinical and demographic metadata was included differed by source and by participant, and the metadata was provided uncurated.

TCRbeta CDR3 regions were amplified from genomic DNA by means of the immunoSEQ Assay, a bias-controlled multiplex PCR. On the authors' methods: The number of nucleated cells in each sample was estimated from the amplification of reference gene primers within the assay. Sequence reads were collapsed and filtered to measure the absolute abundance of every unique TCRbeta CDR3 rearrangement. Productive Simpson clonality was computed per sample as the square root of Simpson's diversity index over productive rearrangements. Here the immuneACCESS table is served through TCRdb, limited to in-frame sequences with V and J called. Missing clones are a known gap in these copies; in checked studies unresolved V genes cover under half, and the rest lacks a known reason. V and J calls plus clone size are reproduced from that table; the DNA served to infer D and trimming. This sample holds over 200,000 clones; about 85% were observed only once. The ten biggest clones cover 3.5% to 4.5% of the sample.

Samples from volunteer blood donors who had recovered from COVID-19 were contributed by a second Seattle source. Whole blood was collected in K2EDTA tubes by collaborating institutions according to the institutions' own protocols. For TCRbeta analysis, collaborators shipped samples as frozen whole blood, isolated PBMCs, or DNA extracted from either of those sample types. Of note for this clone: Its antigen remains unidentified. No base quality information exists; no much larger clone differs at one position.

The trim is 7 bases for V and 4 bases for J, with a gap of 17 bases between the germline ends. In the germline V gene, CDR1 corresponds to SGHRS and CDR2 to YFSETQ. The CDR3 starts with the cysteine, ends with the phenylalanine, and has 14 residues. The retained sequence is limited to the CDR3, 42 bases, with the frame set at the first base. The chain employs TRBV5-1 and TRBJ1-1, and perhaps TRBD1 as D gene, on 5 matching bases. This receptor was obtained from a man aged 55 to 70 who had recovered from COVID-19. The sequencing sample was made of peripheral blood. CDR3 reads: CASRAQGSSTEAFF. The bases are TGCGCCAGCCGGGCCCAGGGTTCAAGCACTGAAGCTTTCTTT.